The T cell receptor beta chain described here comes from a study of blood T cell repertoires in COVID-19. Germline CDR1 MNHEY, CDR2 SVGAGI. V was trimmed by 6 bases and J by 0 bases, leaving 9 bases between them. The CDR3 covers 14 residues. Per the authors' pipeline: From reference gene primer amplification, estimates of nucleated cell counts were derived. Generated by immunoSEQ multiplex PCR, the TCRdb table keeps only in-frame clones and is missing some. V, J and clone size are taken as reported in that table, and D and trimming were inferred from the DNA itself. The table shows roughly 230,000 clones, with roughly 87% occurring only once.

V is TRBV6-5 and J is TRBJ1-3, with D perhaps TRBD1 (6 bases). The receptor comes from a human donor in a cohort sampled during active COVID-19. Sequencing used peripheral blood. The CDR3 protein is CASRDSLSGNTIYF. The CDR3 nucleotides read TGTGCCAGCAGGGACAGCCTCTCTGGAAACACCATATATTTT.